The present TCR beta chain was sequenced within a study of shared clonotypes between healthy human individuals. Overall study results and limits: Compared with clonotypes that all four donors shared, non-shared clonotypes had lower generation probabilities.

This CDR3 is built from 17 residues. CDR1 is SGHRS, CDR2 YFSETQ, per germline. V was trimmed by 3 bases and J by 7 bases, leaving 23 bases between them. Naive CD8 cells were CD45RO-negative, positively selected for CCR7, excluding terminally differentiated effector memory CD45RA+ cells. Free of recent acute infections or vaccinations, the donors were healthy HIV-negative adults. It was about 190 ng DNA, 28,000 or so T cell genomes, that sorted-subset replicate PCRs used. Assay: immunoSEQ multiplex PCR; the TCRdb copy retains only in-frame clones and omits some. The data hold about 2.1 million clones, with about 93% observed a single time. Regarding this clone: The antigen is unknown.

The sequenced sample was naive CD8+ T cells from PBMCs. The clonotype was recovered from a man younger than 30 in good health. Some clones in this sample may be carry-over from other donors' samples. The chain is built from TRBV5-1 and TRBJ2-1; TRBD2 is a possible D gene (6 bases). The CDR3, as DNA: TGCGCCAGCAGCTCAAACCGGGACTCCCACGTAGGAAATGAGCAGTTCTTC. Protein product: CASSSNRDSHVGNEQFF.